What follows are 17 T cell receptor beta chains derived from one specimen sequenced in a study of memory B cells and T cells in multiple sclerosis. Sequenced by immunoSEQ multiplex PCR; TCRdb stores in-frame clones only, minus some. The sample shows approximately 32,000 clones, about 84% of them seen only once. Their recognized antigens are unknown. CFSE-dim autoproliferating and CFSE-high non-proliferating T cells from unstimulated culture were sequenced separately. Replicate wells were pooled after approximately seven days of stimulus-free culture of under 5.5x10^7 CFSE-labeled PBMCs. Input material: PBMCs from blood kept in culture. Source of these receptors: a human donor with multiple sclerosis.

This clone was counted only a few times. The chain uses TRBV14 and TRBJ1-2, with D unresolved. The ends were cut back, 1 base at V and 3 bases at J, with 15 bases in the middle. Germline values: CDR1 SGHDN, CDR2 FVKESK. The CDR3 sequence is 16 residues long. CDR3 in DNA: TGTGCCAGCAGCCAAGGCCCGGTCGGCAGCTACTATGGCTACACCTTC. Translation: CASSQGPVGSYYGYTF.

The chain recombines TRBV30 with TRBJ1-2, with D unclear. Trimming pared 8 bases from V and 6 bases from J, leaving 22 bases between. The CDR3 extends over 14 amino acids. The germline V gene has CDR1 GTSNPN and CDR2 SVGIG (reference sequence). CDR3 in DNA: TGTGCCCTGAGACCGCCCCTCCCAGGAGATGGCTACACCTTC. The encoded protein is CALRPPLPGDGYTF. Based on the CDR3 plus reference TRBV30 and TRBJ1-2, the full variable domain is SQTIHQWPATLVQPVGSPLSLECTVEGTSNPNLYWYRQAAGRGLQLLFYSVGIGQISSEVPQNLSASRPQDRQFILSSKKLLLSDSGFYLCALRPPLPGDGYTFGSGTRLTVV.

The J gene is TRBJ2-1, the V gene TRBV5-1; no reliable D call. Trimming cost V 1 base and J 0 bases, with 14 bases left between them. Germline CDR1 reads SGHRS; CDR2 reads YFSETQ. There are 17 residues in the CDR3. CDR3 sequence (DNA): TGCGCCAGCAGCTTGTTTCAACTCGCCAGCTCCTACAATGAGCAGTTCTTC. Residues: CASSLFQLASSYNEQFF.

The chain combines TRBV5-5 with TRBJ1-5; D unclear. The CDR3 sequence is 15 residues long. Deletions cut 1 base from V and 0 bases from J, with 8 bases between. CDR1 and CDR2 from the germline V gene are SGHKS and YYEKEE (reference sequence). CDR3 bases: TGTGCCAGCAGCTTGCGAATTTATAGCAATCAGCCCCAGCATTTT. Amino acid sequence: CASSLRIYSNQPQHF.

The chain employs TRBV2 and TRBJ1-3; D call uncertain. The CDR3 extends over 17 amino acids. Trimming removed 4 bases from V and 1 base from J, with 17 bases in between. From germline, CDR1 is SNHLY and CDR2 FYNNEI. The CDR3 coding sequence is TGTGCCAGCAGTGGGGAGGGAGGTTACCCTTCTGGAAACACCATATATTTT. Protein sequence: CASSGEGGYPSGNTIYF.

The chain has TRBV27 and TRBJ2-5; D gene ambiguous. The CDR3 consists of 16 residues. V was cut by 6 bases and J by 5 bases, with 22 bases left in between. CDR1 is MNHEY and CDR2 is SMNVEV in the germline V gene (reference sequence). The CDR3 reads CASRMTDVGSWETQYF. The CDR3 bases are TGTGCCAGCAGGATGACGGATGTGGGGTCCTGGGAGACCCAGTACTTC.

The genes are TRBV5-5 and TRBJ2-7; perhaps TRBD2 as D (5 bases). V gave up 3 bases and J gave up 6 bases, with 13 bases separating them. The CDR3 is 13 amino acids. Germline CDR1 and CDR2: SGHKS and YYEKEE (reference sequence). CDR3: CASSSSVEGEQYF. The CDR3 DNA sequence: TGTGCCAGCAGCTCGTCCGTCGAGGGCGAGCAGTACTTC.

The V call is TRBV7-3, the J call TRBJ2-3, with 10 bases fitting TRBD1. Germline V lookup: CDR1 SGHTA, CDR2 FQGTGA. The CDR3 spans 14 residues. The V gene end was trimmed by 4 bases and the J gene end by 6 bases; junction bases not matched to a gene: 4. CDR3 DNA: TGTGCCAGCAGCTCGGGACAGGGGAGGGATACGCAGTATTTT. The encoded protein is CASSSGQGRDTQYF.

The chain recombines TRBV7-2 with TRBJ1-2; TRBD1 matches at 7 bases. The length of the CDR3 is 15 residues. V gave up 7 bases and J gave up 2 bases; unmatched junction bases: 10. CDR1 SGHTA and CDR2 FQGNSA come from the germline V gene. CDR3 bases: TGTGCCAGCACCCCCCGGACAGGTCTCAACTATGGCTACACCTTC. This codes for CASTPRTGLNYGYTF.

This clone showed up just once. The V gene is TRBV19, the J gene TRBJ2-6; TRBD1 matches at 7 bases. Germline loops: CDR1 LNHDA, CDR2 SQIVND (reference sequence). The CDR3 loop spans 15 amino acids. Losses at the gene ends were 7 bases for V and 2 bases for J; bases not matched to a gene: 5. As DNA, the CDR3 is TGTGCCAGTACCTCCCAGGGGGCTGGGGCCAACGTCCTGACTTTC. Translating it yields CASTSQGAGANVLTF.

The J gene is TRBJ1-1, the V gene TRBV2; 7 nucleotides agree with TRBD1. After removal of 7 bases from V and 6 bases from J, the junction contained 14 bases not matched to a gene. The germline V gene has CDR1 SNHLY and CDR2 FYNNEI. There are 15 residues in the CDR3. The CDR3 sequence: CASKSDRSRIAEAFF. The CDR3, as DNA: TGTGCCAGCAAATCGGACAGGTCAAGGATCGCTGAAGCTTTCTTT.

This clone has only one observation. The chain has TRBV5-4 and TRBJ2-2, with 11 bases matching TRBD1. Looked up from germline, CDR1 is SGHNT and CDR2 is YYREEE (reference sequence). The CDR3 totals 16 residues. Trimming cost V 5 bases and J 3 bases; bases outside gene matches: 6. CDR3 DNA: TGTGCCAGCAGTTATGGACAGGGGGCAGACACCGGGGAGCTGTTTTTT. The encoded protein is CASSYGQGADTGELFF.

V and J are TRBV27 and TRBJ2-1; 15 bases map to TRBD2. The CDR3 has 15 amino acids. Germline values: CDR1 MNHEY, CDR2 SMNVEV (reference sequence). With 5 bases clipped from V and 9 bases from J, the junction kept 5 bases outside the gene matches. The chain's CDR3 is CASSRTSGGVSEQFF. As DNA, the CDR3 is TGTGCCAGCAGTCGGACTAGCGGGGGGGTCAGTGAGCAGTTCTTC.

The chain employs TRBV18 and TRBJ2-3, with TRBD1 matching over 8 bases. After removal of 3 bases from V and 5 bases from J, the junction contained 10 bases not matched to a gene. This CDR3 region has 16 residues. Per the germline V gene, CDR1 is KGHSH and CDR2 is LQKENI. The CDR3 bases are TGTGCCAGCTCACCGTGGAAGGACAGGGTTTTAGATACGCAGTATTTT. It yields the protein CASSPWKDRVLDTQYF. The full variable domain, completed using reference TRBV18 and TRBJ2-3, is NAGVMQNPRHLVRRRGQEARLRCSPMKGHSHVYWYRQLPEEGLKFMVYLQKENIIDESGMPKERFSAEFPKEGPSILRIQQVVRGDSAAYFCASSPWKDRVLDTQYFGPGTRLTVL.

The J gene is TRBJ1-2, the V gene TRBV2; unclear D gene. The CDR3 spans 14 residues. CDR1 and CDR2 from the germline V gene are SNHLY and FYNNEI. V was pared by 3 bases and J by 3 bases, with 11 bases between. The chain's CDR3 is CASSDGSRHYGYTF. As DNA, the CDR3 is TGTGCCAGCAGTGACGGCAGCCGACACTATGGCTACACCTTC. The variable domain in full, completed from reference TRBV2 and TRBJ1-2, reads EPEVTQTPSHQVTQMGQEVILRCVPISNHLYFYWYRQILGQKVEFLVSFYNNEISEKSEIFDDQFSVERPDGSNFTLKIRSTKLEDSAMYFCASSDGSRHYGYTFGSGTRLTVV.

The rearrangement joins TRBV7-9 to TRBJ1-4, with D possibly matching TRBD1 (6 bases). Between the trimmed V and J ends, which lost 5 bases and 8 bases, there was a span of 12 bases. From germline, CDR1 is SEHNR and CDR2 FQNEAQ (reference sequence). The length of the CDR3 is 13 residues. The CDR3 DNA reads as TGTGCCAGCAGCACGGGACAACGGGAAAAACTGTTTTTT. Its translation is CASSTGQREKLFF.

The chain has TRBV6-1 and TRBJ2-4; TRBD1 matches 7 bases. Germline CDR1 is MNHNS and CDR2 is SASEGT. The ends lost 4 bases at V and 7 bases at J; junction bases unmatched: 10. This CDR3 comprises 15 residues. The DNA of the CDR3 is TGTGCCAGCAGTGGTTCTAAGGGGGCCTGGAACATTCAGTACTTC. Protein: CASSGSKGAWNIQYF.